Here is one T cell receptor beta chain with its context. Its specificity is unknown. The data were taken from a study of shared clonotypes between healthy human individuals. Broader study findings: Non-shared clonotypes had lower generation probabilities than those shared by all four donors.

The germline V gene encodes CDR1 SGHTA and CDR2 FQGNSA. This CDR3 comprises 15 residues. V lost 3 bases, J lost 2 bases, and 14 bases lay in between. Sequenced by immunoSEQ multiplex PCR; TCRdb stores in-frame clones only, minus some. This table has 2,500,000 or so clones, more than 90% appearing once. This sequence originates from a man younger than 35 in good health. What was sequenced was naive CD4+ T cells sorted from blood. Subset noted: CD45RA+ positively selected. V and J are TRBV7-2 and TRBJ2-7; TRBD2 is a possible D gene (5 bases). The CDR3 nucleotides are TGTGCCAGCAGCTTCTTGTCGGGGATTACCTACGAGCAGTACTTC. Protein product: CASSFLSGITYEQYF.